What follows are 6 T cell receptor beta chains derived from one specimen sequenced in a study of identical twins. TCRdb reanalysed the 5' RACE reads using MiXCR and keeps one entry per CDR3 protein. This sample carries a few hundred thousand distinct CDR3 sequences, 9.5% to 10% of them seen once, and the ten largest clones take 3%. The sample was also linked to a second study, of yellow fever vaccine responses in identical twins.

Sequencing input: PBMCs. These receptors all stem from a woman between 18 and 29 years old in good health.

The sample holds a few counts of this clonotype. This rearrangement joins TRBV4-3 to TRBJ1-6; D is ambiguous. Germline V gene sequence: CDR1 LGHNA, CDR2 YSLEER. V gave up 1 base and J gave up 13 bases, with 8 bases separating them. CDR3 size: 12 residues. The CDR3 sequence: CASSQGSAPLHF. The CDR3 coding sequence is TGCGCCAGCAGCCAAGGGTCAGCTCCCCTCCACTTT.

This clonotype has at least ten counts. This chain links TRBV12-3 or TRBV12-4 with TRBJ1-4; D not certain. Deletions cut 7 bases from V and 5 bases from J, with 23 bases between. The CDR3 extends over 17 amino acids. The CDR3 is CASTTRGIAKANEKLFF. The CDR3, as DNA: TGTGCCAGCACCACCCGAGGTATCGCCAAGGCAAATGAAAAACTGTTTTTT.

There are a few counts of this clonotype. The V call is TRBV29-1, the J call TRBJ2-7; 11 bases map to TRBD2. Germline CDR1 is SQVTM and CDR2 is ANQGSEA. J lost 2 bases, V lost 7 bases, and 13 bases had no gene match. The CDR3 consists of 16 residues. CDR3 nucleotides: TGCAGCGCCTCTAAACAGATAGCGGGAGGGCCCTACGAGCAGTACTTC. Amino acid sequence: CSASKQIAGGPYEQYF.

The chain uses TRBV5-1 and TRBJ2-5, with D unresolved. This CDR3 region has 18 residues. V gave up 4 bases and J gave up 1 base, with 23 bases separating them. CDR1 and CDR2 from the germline V gene are SGHRS and YFSETQ. As DNA, the CDR3 is TGCGCCAGCAGCGTAGAACGGGTCCCAAGAGAGCCCCAAGAGACCCAGTACTTC. This codes for CASSVERVPREPQETQYF. Full variable domain (rest looked up from reference TRBV5-1 and TRBJ2-5): KAGVTQTPRYLIKTRGQQVTLSCSPISGHRSVSWYQQTPGQGLQFLFEYFSETQRNKGNFPGRFSGRQFSNSRSEMNVSTLELGDSALYLCASSVERVPREPQETQYFGPGTRLLVL.

This clonotype occurred many times. For the CDR3, the DNA is TGTGCCAGCAGCTTAGTCACGAGTGAGCAGTTCTTC. Translating it yields CASSLVTSEQFF. J is TRBJ2-1 and V is TRBV7-2, with D unresolved. Germline lookup yields CDR1 SGHTA and CDR2 FQGNSA. The CDR3 spans 12 residues. Trimming shortened V by 1 base and J by 9 bases, and 7 bases separated the two germline ends.

This clonotype was seen many times. The chain recombines TRBV4-3 with TRBJ2-7; D perhaps matches TRBD2 (5 bases). This CDR3 is 14 amino acids long. Per the germline V gene, CDR1 is LGHNA and CDR2 is YSLEER. The V gene lost 5 bases and the J gene lost 6 bases, with 17 bases spanning the gap. The CDR3 DNA reads as TGCGCCAGCAGCTCGTTAAGGACTCCAGGCGAGCAGTACTTC. This codes for CASSSLRTPGEQYF.